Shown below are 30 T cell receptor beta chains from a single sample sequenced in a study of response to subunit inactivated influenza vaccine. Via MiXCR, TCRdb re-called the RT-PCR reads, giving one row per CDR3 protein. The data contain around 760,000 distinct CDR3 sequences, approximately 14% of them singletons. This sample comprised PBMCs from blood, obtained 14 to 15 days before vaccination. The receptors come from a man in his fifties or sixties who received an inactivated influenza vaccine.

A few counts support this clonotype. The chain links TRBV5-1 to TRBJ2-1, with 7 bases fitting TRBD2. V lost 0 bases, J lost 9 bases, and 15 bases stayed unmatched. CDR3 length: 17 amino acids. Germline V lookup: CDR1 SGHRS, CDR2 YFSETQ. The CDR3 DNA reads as TGCGCCAGCAGCTTGGTCCCCCTTTCTGCGGGAGATTCTGAGCAGTTCTTC. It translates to CASSLVPLSAGDSEQFF.

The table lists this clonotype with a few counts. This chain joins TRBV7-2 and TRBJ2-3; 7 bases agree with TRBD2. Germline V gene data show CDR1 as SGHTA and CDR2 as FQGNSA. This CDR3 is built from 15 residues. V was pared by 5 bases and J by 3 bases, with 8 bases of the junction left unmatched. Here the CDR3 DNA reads TGTGCCAGCAGCCCGTGGACTAGGGGAACAGATACGCAGTATTTT. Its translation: CASSPWTRGTDTQYF.

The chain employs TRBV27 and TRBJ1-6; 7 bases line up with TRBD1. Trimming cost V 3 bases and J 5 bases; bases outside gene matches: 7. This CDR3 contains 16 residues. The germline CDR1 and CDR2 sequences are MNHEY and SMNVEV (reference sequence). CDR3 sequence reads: CASSFKRQGHNSPLHF. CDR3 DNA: TGTGCCAGCAGTTTTAAACGACAGGGTCATAATTCACCCCTCCACTTT.

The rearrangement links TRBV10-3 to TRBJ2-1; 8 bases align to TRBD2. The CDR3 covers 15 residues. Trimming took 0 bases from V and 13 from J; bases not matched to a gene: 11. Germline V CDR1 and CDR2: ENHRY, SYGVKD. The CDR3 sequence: CAISESTSVGTAQFF. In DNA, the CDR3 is TGTGCCATCAGTGAGTCGACTAGCGTAGGGACCGCTCAGTTCTTC.

The CDR3 protein is CASRAHGTGQLNTQYF. The CDR3, as DNA: TGTGCCAGCAGAGCACACGGGACAGGGCAACTAAATACGCAGTATTTT. V gene TRBV3-1 combines with J gene TRBJ2-3; 9 bases agree with TRBD1. CDR3 length equals 16 residues. The germline V gene encodes CDR1 LGHDT and CDR2 YNNKEL (reference sequence). J gave up 7 bases and V 6 bases, and 14 bases lay outside the gene matches.

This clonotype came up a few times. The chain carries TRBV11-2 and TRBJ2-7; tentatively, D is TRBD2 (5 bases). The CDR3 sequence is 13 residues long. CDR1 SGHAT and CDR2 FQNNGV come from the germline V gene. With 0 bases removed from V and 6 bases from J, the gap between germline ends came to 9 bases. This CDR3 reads CASSLEAESEQYF. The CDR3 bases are TGTGCCAGCAGCTTAGAAGCGGAATCCGAGCAGTACTTC.

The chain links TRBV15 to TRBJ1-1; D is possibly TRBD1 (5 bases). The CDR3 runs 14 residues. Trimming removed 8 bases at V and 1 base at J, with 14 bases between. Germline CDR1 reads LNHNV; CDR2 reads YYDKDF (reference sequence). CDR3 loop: CATSPGPTNTEAFF. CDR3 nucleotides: TGTGCCACCTCACCGGGACCAACGAACACTGAAGCTTTCTTT.

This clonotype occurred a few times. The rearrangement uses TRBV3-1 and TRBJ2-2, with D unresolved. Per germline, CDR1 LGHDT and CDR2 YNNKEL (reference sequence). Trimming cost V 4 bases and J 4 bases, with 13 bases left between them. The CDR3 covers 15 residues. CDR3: CASSPVADGTGELFF. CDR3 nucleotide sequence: TGTGCCAGCAGCCCGGTCGCAGACGGCACCGGGGAGCTGTTTTTT. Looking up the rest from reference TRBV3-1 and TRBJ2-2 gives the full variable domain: DTAVSQTPKYLVTQMGNDKSIKCEQNLGHDTMYWYKQDSKKFLKIMFSYNNKELIINETVPNRFSPKSPDKAHLNLHINSLELGDSAVYFCASSPVADGTGELFFGEGSRLTVL.

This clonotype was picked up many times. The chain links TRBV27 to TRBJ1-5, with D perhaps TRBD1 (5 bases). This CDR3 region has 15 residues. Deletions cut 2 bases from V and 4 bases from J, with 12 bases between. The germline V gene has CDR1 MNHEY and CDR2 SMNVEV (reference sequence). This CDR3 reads CASSLTRGGNQPQHF. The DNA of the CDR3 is TGTGCCAGCAGTTTAACTCGGGGGGGAAATCAGCCCCAGCATTTT.

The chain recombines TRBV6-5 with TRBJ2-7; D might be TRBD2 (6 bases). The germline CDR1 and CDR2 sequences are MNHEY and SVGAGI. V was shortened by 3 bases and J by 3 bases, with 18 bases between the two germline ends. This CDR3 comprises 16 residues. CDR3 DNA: TGTGCCAGCAGTTATTTATTGGGTCCGGGGGACTACGAGCAGTACTTC. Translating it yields CASSYLLGPGDYEQYF.

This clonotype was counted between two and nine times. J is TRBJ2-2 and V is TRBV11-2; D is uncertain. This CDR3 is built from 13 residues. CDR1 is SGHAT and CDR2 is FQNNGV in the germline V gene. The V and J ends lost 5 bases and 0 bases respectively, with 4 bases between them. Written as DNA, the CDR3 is TGTGCCAGCAGCGCCCCGAACACCGGGGAGCTGTTTTTT. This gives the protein CASSAPNTGELFF.

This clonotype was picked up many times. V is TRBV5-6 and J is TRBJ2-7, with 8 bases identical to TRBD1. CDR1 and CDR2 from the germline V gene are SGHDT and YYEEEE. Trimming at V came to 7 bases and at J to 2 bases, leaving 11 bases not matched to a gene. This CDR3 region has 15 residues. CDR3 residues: CASFRDRGLTYEQYF. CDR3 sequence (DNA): TGTGCCAGCTTTCGAGACAGGGGACTCACCTACGAGCAGTACTTC.

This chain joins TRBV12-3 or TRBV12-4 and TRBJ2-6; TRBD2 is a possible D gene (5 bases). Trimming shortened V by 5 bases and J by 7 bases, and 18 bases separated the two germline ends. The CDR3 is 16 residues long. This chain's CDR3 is CASSPGSTLGANVLTF. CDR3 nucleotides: TGTGCCAGCAGTCCGGGATCGACCCTGGGAGCCAACGTCCTGACTTTC.

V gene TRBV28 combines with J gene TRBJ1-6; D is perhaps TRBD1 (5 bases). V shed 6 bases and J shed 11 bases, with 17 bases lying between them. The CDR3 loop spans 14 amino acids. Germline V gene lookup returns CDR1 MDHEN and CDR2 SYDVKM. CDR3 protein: CASRPAAGYPPLHF. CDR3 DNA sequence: TGTGCCAGCAGACCCGCGGCAGGGTATCCACCCCTCCACTTT.

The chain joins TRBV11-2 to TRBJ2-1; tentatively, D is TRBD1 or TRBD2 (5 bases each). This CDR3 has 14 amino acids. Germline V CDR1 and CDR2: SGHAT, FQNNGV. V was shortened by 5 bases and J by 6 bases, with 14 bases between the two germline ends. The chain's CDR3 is CASSRDPYSNEQFF. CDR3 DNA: TGTGCCAGCAGCCGGGACCCCTACAGCAATGAGCAGTTCTTC.

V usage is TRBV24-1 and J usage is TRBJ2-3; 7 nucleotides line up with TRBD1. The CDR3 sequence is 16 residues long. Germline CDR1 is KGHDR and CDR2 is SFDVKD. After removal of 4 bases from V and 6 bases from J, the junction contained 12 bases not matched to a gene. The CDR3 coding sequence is TGTGCCACCAGTGAACCGACAGGGAACACAAGGGATACGCAGTATTTT. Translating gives CATSEPTGNTRDTQYF.

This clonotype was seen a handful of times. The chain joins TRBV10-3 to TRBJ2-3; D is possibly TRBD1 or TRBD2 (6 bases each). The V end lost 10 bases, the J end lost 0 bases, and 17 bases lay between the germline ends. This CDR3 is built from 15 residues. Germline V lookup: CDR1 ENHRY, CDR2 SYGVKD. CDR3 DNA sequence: TGTGCCAGCCAGGAAGGGGGGTCTAGCACAGATACGCAGTATTTT. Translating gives CASQEGGSSTDTQYF.

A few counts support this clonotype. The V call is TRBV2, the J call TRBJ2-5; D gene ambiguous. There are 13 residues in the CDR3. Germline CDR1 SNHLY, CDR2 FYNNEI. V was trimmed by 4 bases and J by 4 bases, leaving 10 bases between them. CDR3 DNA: TGTGCCAGCAGTGTATCCCTAGTAGAGACCCAGTACTTC. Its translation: CASSVSLVETQYF.

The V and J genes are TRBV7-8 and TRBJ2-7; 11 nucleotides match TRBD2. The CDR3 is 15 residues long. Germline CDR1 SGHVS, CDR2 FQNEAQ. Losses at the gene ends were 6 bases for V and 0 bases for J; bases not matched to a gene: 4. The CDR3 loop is CASSRGTSGSYEQYF. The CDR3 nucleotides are TGTGCCAGCAGTCGCGGGACTAGCGGCTCCTACGAGCAGTACTTC.

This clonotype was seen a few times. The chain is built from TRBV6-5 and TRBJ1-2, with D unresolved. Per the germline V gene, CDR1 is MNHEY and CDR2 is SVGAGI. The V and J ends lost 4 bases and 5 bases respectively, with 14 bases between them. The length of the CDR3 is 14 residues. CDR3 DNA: TGTGCCAGCAGTTCTGGGCCTCCTGGGTATGGCTACACCTTC. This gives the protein CASSSGPPGYGYTF.

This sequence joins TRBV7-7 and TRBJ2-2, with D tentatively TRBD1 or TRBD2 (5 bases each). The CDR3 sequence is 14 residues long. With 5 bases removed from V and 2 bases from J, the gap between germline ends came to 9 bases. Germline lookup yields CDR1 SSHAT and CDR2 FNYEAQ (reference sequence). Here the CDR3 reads CASSNRDNTGELFF. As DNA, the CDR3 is TGTGCCAGCAGCAACCGGGACAACACCGGGGAGCTGTTTTTT.

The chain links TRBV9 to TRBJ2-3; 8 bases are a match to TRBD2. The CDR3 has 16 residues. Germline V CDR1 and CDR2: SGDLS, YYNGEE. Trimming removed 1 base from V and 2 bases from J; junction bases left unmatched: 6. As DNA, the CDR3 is TGTGCCAGCAGCGTACGGGGGGGGGCCACCACAGATACGCAGTATTTT. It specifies CASSVRGGATTDTQYF.

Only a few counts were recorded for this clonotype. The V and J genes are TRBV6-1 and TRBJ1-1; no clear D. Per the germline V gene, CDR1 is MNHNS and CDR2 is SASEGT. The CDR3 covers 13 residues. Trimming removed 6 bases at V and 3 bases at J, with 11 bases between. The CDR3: CASRPGRDTEAFF. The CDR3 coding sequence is TGTGCCAGCAGGCCTGGGAGGGACACTGAAGCTTTCTTT.

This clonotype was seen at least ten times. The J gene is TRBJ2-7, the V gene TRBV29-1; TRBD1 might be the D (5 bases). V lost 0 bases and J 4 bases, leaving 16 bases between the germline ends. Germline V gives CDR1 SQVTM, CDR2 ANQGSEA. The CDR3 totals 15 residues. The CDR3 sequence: CSVEDPRRGRYEQYF. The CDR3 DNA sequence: TGCAGCGTTGAAGATCCCCGAAGGGGCAGATACGAGCAGTACTTC.

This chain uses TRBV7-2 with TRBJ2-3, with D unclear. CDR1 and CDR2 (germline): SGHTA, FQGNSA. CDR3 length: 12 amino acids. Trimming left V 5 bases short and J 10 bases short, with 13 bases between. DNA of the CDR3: TGTGCCAGCAGCAGAGACCTAACTCCGCAGTATTTT. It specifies CASSRDLTPQYF. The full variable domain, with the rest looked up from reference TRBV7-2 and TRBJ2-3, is GAGVSQSPSNKVTEKGKDVELRCDPISGHTALYWYRQSLGQGLEFLIYFQGNSAPDKSGLPSDRFSAERTGGSVSTLTIQRTQQEDSAVYLCASSRDLTPQYFGPGTRLTVL.

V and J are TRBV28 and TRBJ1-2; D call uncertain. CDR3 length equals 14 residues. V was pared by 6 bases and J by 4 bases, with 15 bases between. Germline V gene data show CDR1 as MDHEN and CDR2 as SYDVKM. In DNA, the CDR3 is TGTGCCAGCAGCCCCAGCCTCAATATCTATGGCTACACCTTC. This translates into CASSPSLNIYGYTF.

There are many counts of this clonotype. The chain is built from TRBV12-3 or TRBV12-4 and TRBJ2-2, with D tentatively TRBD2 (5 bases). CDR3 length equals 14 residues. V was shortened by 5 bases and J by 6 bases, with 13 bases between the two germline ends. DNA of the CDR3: TGTGCCAGCAGTCCCCTCAACGGGGCCGGGGAGCTGTTTTTT. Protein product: CASSPLNGAGELFF.

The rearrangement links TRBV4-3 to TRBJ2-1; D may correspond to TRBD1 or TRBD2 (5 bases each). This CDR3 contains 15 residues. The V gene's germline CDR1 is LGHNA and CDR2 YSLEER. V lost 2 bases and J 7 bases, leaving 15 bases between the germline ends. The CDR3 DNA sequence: TGCGCCAGCAGCCAAATCATCGGGGCAGGGAATGAGCAGTTCTTC. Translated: CASSQIIGAGNEQFF.

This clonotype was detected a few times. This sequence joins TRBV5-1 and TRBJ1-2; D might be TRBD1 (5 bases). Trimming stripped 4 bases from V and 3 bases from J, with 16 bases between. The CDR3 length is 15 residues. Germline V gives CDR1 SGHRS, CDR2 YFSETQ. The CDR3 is CASSPLGRTDYGYTF. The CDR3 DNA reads TGCGCCAGCAGCCCATTGGGACGGACGGACTATGGCTACACCTTC.

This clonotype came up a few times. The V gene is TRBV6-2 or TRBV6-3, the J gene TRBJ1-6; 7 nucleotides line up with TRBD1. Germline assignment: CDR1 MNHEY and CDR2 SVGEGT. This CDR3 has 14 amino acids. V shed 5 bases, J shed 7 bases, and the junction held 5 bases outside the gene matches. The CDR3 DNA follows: TGTGCCAGCAGTCGAGGGACAGAAAATTCACCCCTCCACTTT. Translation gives CASSRGTENSPLHF.